This TCR beta chain was recovered during a study of shared clonotypes between healthy human individuals. Study context: Donors had three CD4 naive, three CD4 memory, two CD8 naive and one CD8 memory plate apiece.

Notes on the study in general: The low donor count limited represented genetic and exposure-history diversity.

Comment on this clone: Its target is unknown.

In the authors' workflow: ImmunoSEQ output held junction-only sequences without quality scores, so filtering differed. Data came from immunoSEQ multiplex PCR; TCRdb stores just in-frame clones and leaves some out. That table is the source of V, J and clone size, and D and trimming were worked out from the DNA. The sample consists of millions of clones, about 93% of them appearing once. The naive CD8 subset, CD45RO-negative cells positively selected for CCR7, excluded terminally differentiated effector memory CD45RA+ cells. Recent vaccinations or acute infections were absent in the healthy HIV-negative adult donors. This TCR came from a man younger than 35 in good health. Some clones in this sample may be carry-over from other donors' samples. Sequencing input: naive CD8+ T cells from PBMCs.

Here the CDR3 reads CASRQGARYNEQFF. The CDR3 region has the DNA TGTGCCAGCAGGCAGGGGGCAAGGTACAATGAGCAGTTCTTC. This chain links TRBV27 with TRBJ2-1; TRBD1 matches 8 bases. This CDR3 contains 14 residues. CDR1 and CDR2 from the germline V gene are MNHEY and SMNVEV (reference sequence). V lost 6 bases and J lost 4; bases outside the gene matches: 5.